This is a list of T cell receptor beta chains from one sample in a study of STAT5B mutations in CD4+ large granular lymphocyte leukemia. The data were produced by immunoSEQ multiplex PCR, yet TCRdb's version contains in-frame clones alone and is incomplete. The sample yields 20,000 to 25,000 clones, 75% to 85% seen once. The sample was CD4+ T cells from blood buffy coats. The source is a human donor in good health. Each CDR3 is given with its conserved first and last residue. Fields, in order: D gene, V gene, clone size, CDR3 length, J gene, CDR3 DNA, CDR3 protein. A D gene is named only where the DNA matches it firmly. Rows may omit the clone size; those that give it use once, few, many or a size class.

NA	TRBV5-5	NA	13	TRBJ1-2	TGTGCCAGCAGCTACTCGCTGCCGCTTGGCTACACCTTC	CASSYSLPLGYTF
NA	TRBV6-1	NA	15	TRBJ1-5	TGTGCCAGCATCCTGACGTCAGGGGGCAATCAGCCCCAGCATTTT	CASILTSGGNQPQHF
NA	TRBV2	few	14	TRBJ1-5	TGTGCCAGCAGCCTTGGGTACAGCAATCAGCCCCAGCATTTT	CASSLGYSNQPQHF
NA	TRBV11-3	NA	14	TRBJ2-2	TGTGCCAGCAGCTTATTTGGGGACGCCGGGGAGCTGTTTTTT	CASSLFGDAGELFF
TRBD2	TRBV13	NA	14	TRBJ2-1	TGTGCCAGCAGCTCCGGGACTAGCGGCAATGAGCAGTTCTTC	CASSSGTSGNEQFF
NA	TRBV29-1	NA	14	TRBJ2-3	TGCAGCGTTGGACAGTCCACTAGCACAGATACGCAGTATTTT	CSVGQSTSTDTQYF
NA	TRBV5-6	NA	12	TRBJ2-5	TGTGCCAGCAGCTTGTCGGAAGAGACCCAGTACTTC	CASSLSEETQYF
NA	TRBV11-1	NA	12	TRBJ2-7	TGTGCCAGCAGCCAGGGGGGCCTCGAAGAGTACTTC	CASSQGGLEEYF
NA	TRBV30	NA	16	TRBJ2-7	TGTGCCTGGAGTGTGGCAGCAGGAGGCGGTACCTACGAGCAGTACTTC	CAWSVAAGGGTYEQYF
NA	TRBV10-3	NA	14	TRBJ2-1	TGTGCCATCGTGTTTGGGAGCTCCTACAATGAGCAGTTCTTC	CAIVFGSSYNEQFF
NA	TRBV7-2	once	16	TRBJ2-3	TGTGCCAGCAGCCCTGCGGGGGCAGGGAACACAGATACGCAGTATTTT	CASSPAGAGNTDTQYF
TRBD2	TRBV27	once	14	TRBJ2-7	TGTGCCAGCAGGAAGGGACTACTCTACTACGAGCAGTACTTC	CASRKGLLYYEQYF
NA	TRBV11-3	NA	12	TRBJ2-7	TGTGCCAGCAGCTTAGCGGGAGCGGGTCAGTACTTC	CASSLAGAGQYF
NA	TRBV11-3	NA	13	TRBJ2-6	TGTGCCAGCAAGATGGCTGGGGCCAACGTCCTGACTTTC	CASKMAGANVLTF
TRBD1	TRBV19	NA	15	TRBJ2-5	TGTGCCAGTAGTATCGGACAGGGGATGCGAGAGACCCAGTACTTC	CASSIGQGMRETQYF
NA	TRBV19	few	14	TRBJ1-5	TGTGCCAGTAGTATGCAGAATAGCAATCAGCCCCAGCATTTT	CASSMQNSNQPQHF
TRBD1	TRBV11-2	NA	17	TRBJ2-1	TGTGCCAGCAGCTATCTCGCCCGGCAGGGGGCCTACAATGAGCAGTTCTTC	CASSYLARQGAYNEQFF
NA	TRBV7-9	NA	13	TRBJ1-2	TGTGCCAGCAGCTTCGGGCAGGTATATGGCTACACCTTC	CASSFGQVYGYTF
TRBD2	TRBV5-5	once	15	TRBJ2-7	TGTGCCAGCAGCCACCCCACCGGGGGGACCTACGAGCAGTACTTC	CASSHPTGGTYEQYF
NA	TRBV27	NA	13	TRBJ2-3	TGTGCCAGCAGTCCCGGACTGACAGATACGCAGTATTTT	CASSPGLTDTQYF
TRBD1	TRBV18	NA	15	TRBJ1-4	TGTGCCAGCTCCCCAAGGGGACAGGGGGGTGAAAAACTGTTTTTT	CASSPRGQGGEKLFF
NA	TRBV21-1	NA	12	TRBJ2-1	TGTGCCAGCAGCACGCGGGTGCAGGAGCAGTTCTTC	CASSTRVQEQFF
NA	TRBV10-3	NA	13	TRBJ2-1	TGTGCCATCAGTCTAGAATCCTACAATGAGCAGTTCTTC	CAISLESYNEQFF
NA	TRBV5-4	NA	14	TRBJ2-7	TGTGCCAGCAGCATAACCGCTTTTTCCTACGAGCAGTACTTC	CASSITAFSYEQYF
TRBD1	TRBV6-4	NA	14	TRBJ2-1	TGTGCCAGCAGCCGGGACAGGCAATACAATGAGCAGTTCTTC	CASSRDRQYNEQFF
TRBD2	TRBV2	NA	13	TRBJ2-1	TGTGCCAGCTGGGAGGGCGATTACAATGAGCAGTTCTTC	CASWEGDYNEQFF